This entry concerns a single T cell receptor (beta chain). Its antigen is still unknown. This entry is derived from a study of PD-1 blockade in classical Hodgkin lymphoma. Libraries were prepared by immunoSEQ multiplex PCR; TCRdb keeps only in-frame clonotypes and omits some of them. The sample yields fewer than 25,000 clones, approximately 91% seen once. Time point defined: newly diagnosed, previously untreated cHL patient sample. With magnetic negative selection, CD4+ T cells were purified from PBMCs that had been thawed. Comparison samples consisted of PBMCs from newly diagnosed, untreated classical Hodgkin lymphoma. This CDR3 comprises 14 residues. The V segment lost 6 bases and the J segment 12 bases; nucleotides outside the gene matches: 8. CDR1 and CDR2 (germline): MRHNA, SNTAGT. Study outcomes and limitations: Reported findings placed baseline TCR diversity lower in newly diagnosed patients (compared with healthy donors). Why repertoires differed is undefined; disease activity or prior therapy possibly contributed.

The sequence was obtained from a human donor with classical Hodgkin lymphoma. Sequenced sample: CD4+ T cells from blood. The V and J genes are TRBV6-4 and TRBJ2-1; 13 bases fit TRBD2. Here the CDR3 reads CASSVGTSGVGQFF. CDR3 DNA: TGTGCCAGCAGCGTCGGGACTAGCGGGGTCGGGCAGTTCTTC.